The 14 T cell receptor beta chains presented below share a single source sample, sequenced in a study of T-cell memory formation after mild COVID-19. TCRdb processed the 5' RACE reads anew with MiXCR; each CDR3 protein has one entry. The sample yields about 440,000 distinct CDR3 sequences, about 20% seen once. The source material was PBMCs or a T cell subset sorted from them (not recorded which). These receptors were obtained from an adult woman who had mild COVID-19 (a few samples of this study predate the infection). Cell type and time point are not known.

The chain combines TRBV6-2 or TRBV6-3 with TRBJ1-5, with D perhaps TRBD1 (5 bases). The CDR3 contains 16 residues. CDR1 and CDR2 from the germline V gene are MNHEY and SVGEGT. V was cut by 2 bases and J by 0 bases, with 11 bases left in between. The CDR3 is CASSYGGHYSNQPQHF. The CDR3 nucleotides are TGTGCCAGCAGTTACGGCGGACATTATAGCAATCAGCCCCAGCATTTT.

A few counts support this clonotype. The gene calls are TRBV7-6 and TRBJ2-7; TRBD2 aligns across 11 bases. Per the germline V gene, CDR1 is SGHVS and CDR2 is FNYEAQ. V shed 2 bases and J 4 bases; nucleotides not matched to a gene: 4. This CDR3 is built from 15 residues. CDR3: CASSLRTSGGYEQYF. The CDR3, as DNA: TGTGCCAGCAGCTTACGAACTAGCGGGGGTTACGAGCAGTACTTC. Using reference TRBV7-6 and TRBJ2-7 for the parts outside the CDR3, the full variable domain is GAGVSQSPRYKVTKRGQDVALRCDPISGHVSLYWYRQALGQGPEFLTYFNYEAQQDKSGLPNDRFSAERPEGSISTLTIQRTEQRDSAMYRCASSLRTSGGYEQYFGPGTRLTVT.

V usage is TRBV20-1 and J usage is TRBJ2-3, with TRBD2 as a possible D gene (5 bases). The V gene lost 1 base and the J gene lost 4 bases, with 15 bases spanning the gap. Germline V CDR1 and CDR2: DFQATT, SNEGSKA (reference sequence). The length of the CDR3 is 15 residues. CDR3 sequence reads: CSARGYAGGADTQYF. In nucleotides, the CDR3 is TGCAGTGCTAGAGGTTACGCGGGTGGCGCAGATACGCAGTATTTT.

This sequence joins TRBV6-5 and TRBJ2-1; D remains ambiguous. The germline V gene has CDR1 MNHEY and CDR2 SVGAGI. V lost 2 bases and J 6 bases, leaving 8 bases between the germline ends. The CDR3 has 13 residues. The CDR3 sequence: CASSYGWGNEQFF. In nucleotides, the CDR3 is TGTGCCAGCAGTTACGGGTGGGGCAATGAGCAGTTCTTC.

This clonotype was observed a few times. This chain uses TRBV12-3 or TRBV12-4 with TRBJ2-1; tentatively, D is TRBD2 (5 bases). Trimming removed 6 bases from V and 7 bases from J, with 10 bases in between. The CDR3 has 12 amino acids. CDR3 loop: CASRWRGNEQFF. CDR3 coding DNA: TGTGCCAGCAGATGGAGAGGGAATGAGCAGTTCTTC.

This chain connects TRBV14 to TRBJ2-1, with unresolved D. The V end was cut by 1 base, the J end by 6 bases, with 7 bases between. Germline V gene lookup returns CDR1 SGHDN and CDR2 FVKESK. This CDR3 is 13 amino acids long. The CDR3 coding sequence is TGTGCCAGCAGCCAAGGGAGACCCAATGAGCAGTTCTTC. Its protein is CASSQGRPNEQFF.

This clonotype was detected only a few times. J is TRBJ2-3 and V is TRBV9, with a weak D call TRBD2 (7 bases). CDR3 length: 17 residues. V gave up 4 bases and J gave up 2 bases, with 20 bases separating them. Germline V gene lookup returns CDR1 SGDLS and CDR2 YYNGEE. The CDR3, as DNA: TGTGCCAGCAGCCCCTTAGGGGGAGGGGAGGTCACAGATACGCAGTATTTT. It encodes CASSPLGGGEVTDTQYF.

This clonotype has more than one count but fewer than ten. The V and J genes are TRBV7-9 and TRBJ2-3, with 13 bases fitting TRBD2. V was pared by 5 bases and J by 2 bases, with 4 bases of the junction left unmatched. CDR3 length: 16 amino acids. The germline V gene encodes CDR1 SEHNR and CDR2 FQNEAQ (reference sequence). The CDR3 DNA reads as TGTGCCAGCAGCCGGGGACTAGCGGGACCCACAGATACGCAGTATTTT. Translating it yields CASSRGLAGPTDTQYF. Complete variable domain (other parts from reference TRBV7-9 and TRBJ2-3): DTGVSQNPRHKITKRGQNVTFRCDPISEHNRLYWYRQTLGQGPEFLTYFQNEAQLEKSRLLSDRFSAERPKGSFSTLEIQRTEQGDSAMYLCASSRGLAGPTDTQYFGPGTRLTVL.

This clonotype turned up a few times. The gene calls are TRBV4-1 and TRBJ2-5; no definite D call. The CDR3 consists of 16 residues. Trimming left V 1 base short and J 1 base short, with 13 bases between. Germline CDR1 is MGHRA and CDR2 is YSYEKL. CDR3 coding DNA: TGCGCCAGCAGCCAAGGGGGTATGGCGCCCCAAGAGACCCAGTACTTC. Translating it yields CASSQGGMAPQETQYF.

V and J are TRBV24-1 and TRBJ1-2; 11 positions agree with TRBD1. Trimming at V came to 4 bases and at J to 7 bases, leaving 7 bases not matched to a gene. In germline, CDR1 is KGHDR, CDR2 SFDVKD. The CDR3 totals 15 residues. The DNA for the CDR3 is TGTGCCACCAGTGAACCCGGACAGGGGGCTGGTGGCTACACCTTC. Its translation: CATSEPGQGAGGYTF.

This clonotype was recorded a few times. J is TRBJ1-5 and V is TRBV9, with 9 bases aligning to TRBD1. The CDR3 consists of 14 residues. V was pared by 4 bases and J by 7 bases, with 6 bases of the junction left unmatched. From germline, CDR1 is SGDLS and CDR2 YYNGEE. The CDR3 loop is CASSIGQGLQPQHF. CDR3 coding DNA: TGTGCCAGCAGCATCGGACAGGGGCTACAGCCCCAGCATTTT.

The rearrangement uses TRBV5-4 and TRBJ2-3, with D possibly called TRBD1 or TRBD2 (5 bases each). Trimming took 1 base from V and 5 from J, leaving 8 bases between them. Germline CDR1 and CDR2: SGHNT and YYREEE (reference sequence). This CDR3 contains 13 residues. The CDR3 reads CASSLKGRDTQYF. CDR3 coding DNA: TGTGCCAGCAGCTTGAAGGGACGAGATACGCAGTATTTT.

This clonotype was seen many times. V gene TRBV7-6 combines with J gene TRBJ2-1; TRBD2 agrees at 9 bases. J gave up 5 bases and V 5 bases, and 7 bases lay outside the gene matches. CDR1 is SGHVS, CDR2 FNYEAQ, per germline. The CDR3 loop spans 15 amino acids. The CDR3, as DNA: TGTGCCAGCAGCCCGGGACTAGCCCCCAACAATGAGCAGTTCTTC. This codes for CASSPGLAPNNEQFF.

This clonotype was counted between two and nine times. The CDR3 sequence: CAISDPLAGGSNQETQYF. DNA of the CDR3: TGTGCCATCAGTGACCCGTTAGCGGGAGGCAGCAACCAAGAGACCCAGTACTTC. The gene calls are TRBV10-3 and TRBJ2-5; 10 nucleotides align to TRBD2. The V and J ends lost 3 bases and 0 bases, in that order; junction bases with no gene match: 10. The CDR3 runs to 18 residues. The germline V gene encodes CDR1 ENHRY and CDR2 SYGVKD.